Shown below are 20 T cell receptor beta chains from a single sample sequenced in a study of Graves' ophthalmopathy and Graves' hyperthyroidism. TCR beta CDR3 regions were amplified from RNA transcripts. First-round RT-PCR with HTBI primers preceded a second-round multiplex PCR. TCRdb recomputed calls from the multiplex PCR reads with MiXCR, one row per CDR3 protein. The sample lists approximately 700,000 distinct CDR3 sequences, just over 40% occurring once. The specimen sequenced was peripheral blood. These receptors originate from an adult man with Graves' ophthalmopathy.

This clonotype was seen many times. This chain joins TRBV5-8 and TRBJ1-2; D perhaps matches TRBD1 (6 bases). The V and J ends lost 5 bases and 2 bases respectively, with 10 bases between them. The germline gives CDR1 SGHTS, CDR2 YDEGEE. The CDR3 covers 13 residues. CDR3: CASRNTGNYGYTF. The CDR3 region has the DNA TGTGCCAGCAGGAATACAGGGAACTATGGCTACACCTTC. Filled out from reference TRBV5-8 and TRBJ1-2, the complete variable domain reads EAGVTQSPTHLIKTRGQQATLRCSPISGHTSVYWYQQALGLGLQFLLWYDEGEERNRGNFPPRFSGRQFPNYSSELNVNALELEDSALYLCASRNTGNYGYTFGSGTRLTVV.

Concerning this clonotype itself: An end of the junction does not agree with germline; a read error may underlie this. The chain uses TRBV10-3 and TRBJ1-6; TRBD1 might be the D (5 bases). The CDR3 sequence is 16 residues long. The V gene's germline CDR1 is ENHRY and CDR2 SYGVKD. CDR3 sequence (DNA): TGTGCCATCAGTGGGTCTAGCGGGTCAGGGATATCACCCCTCCGCTTT. Its protein product is CAISGSSGSGISPLRF.

On this clonotype: A read error is likely, as this CDR3 ends without the conserved phenylalanine or tryptophan. The V and J genes are TRBV12-3 or TRBV12-4 and TRBJ2-5; no definite D call. Trimming cost V 4 bases and J 5 bases, with 5 bases left between them. The CDR3 consists of 11 residues. For the CDR3, the DNA is TGTGCCAGCAGTTCTGGCGAGACCCAGTACGTC. Translation gives CASSSGETQYV.

Ten or more counts support this clonotype. The V call is TRBV5-6, the J call TRBJ2-5, with 7 bases lining up with TRBD1. CDR1 is SGHDT, CDR2 YYEEEE, per germline. V trimming: 4 bases; J trimming: 2 bases; junction bases outside the gene matches: 5. The CDR3 is 14 amino acids. The CDR3 region is CASSIPGQQETQYF. Written as DNA, the CDR3 is TGTGCCAGCAGCATACCGGGACAGCAAGAGACCCAGTACTTC.

This chain connects TRBV9 to TRBJ2-7; 8 bases are a match to TRBD2. The ends lost 2 bases at V and 3 bases at J; junction bases unmatched: 7. The germline V gene encodes CDR1 SGDLS and CDR2 YYNGEE. This CDR3 spans 15 amino acids. CDR3 in amino acids: CASSVAPGTSYEQYF. The CDR3 region has the DNA TGTGCCAGCAGCGTGGCCCCCGGGACTAGCTACGAGCAGTACTTC.

The chain joins TRBV4-3 to TRBJ2-7, with TRBD2 as a possible D gene (6 bases). The germline V gene encodes CDR1 LGHNA and CDR2 YSLEER. This CDR3 contains 15 residues. V gave up 1 base and J gave up 3 bases, with 13 bases separating them. The CDR3 DNA follows: TGCGCCAGCAGCCAAGCAGGACTAACGGACTACGAGCAGTACTTC. Translating it yields CASSQAGLTDYEQYF.

This rearrangement joins TRBV29-1 to TRBJ1-6; D remains unclear. Germline values: CDR1 SQVTM, CDR2 ANQGSEA. Trimming took off 8 bases at V and 7 bases at J, with 24 bases between the two ends. This CDR3 spans 16 amino acids. CDR3 region: CSSYSSMGRLNSPLHF. Written as DNA, the CDR3 is TGCAGCAGTTACTCGAGTATGGGCAGATTAAATTCACCCCTCCACTTT.

This clonotype was detected ten times or more. The rearrangement joins TRBV12-3 or TRBV12-4 to TRBJ1-6; 7 nucleotides match TRBD1. V shed 10 bases and J 4 bases; nucleotides not matched to a gene: 10. This CDR3 is built from 15 residues. Written as DNA, the CDR3 is TGTGCCACCTCGGACAGGTCGGGGTATAATTCACCCCTCCACTTT. It is translated as CATSDRSGYNSPLHF.

A few counts support this clonotype. The gene calls are TRBV12-3 or TRBV12-4 and TRBJ1-1, with 8 bases identical to TRBD1. Trimming cost V 5 bases and J 6 bases; bases outside gene matches: 5. The length of the CDR3 is 13 residues. The CDR3 sequence is CASSVTGGPEAFF. The CDR3, as DNA: TGTGCCAGCAGTGTAACAGGGGGACCTGAAGCTTTCTTT.

This clonotype was observed many times. The genes are TRBV7-9 and TRBJ2-7, with D perhaps TRBD1 (5 bases). The germline V and J ends were trimmed by 3 bases and 0 bases, with 9 bases remaining between them. The CDR3 is made up of 14 amino acids. CDR1 SEHNR and CDR2 FQNEAQ come from the germline V gene (reference sequence). The CDR3 region has the DNA TGTGCCAGCAGCTTTGACAGCGCCTCCTACGAGCAGTACTTC. Its translation is CASSFDSASYEQYF.

About this clonotype itself: A much larger clone differs by one base, so this may be a read error. The rearrangement joins TRBV10-3 to TRBJ2-2; D might be TRBD2 (6 bases). Germline V gene lookup returns CDR1 ENHRY and CDR2 SYGVKD. This CDR3 contains 17 residues. CDR3: CAISESGTGVSTGGLFF. The CDR3, as DNA: TGTGCCATCAGTGAGTCAGGGACGGGAGTCAGCACCGGGGGGCTGTTTTTT.

This clonotype was counted many times. The chain has TRBV2 and TRBJ1-1; D is perhaps TRBD1 (5 bases). The CDR3 spans 14 residues. The V end was cut by 4 bases, the J end by 0 bases, with 9 bases between. CDR1 and CDR2 (germline): SNHLY, FYNNEI. In nucleotides, the CDR3 is TGTGCCAGCAGTGGGGGCCTGATGAACACTGAAGCTTTCTTT. Translated, it gives CASSGGLMNTEAFF.

As concerns this clonotype: This may come from a read error, since a much larger clone is one base off. The chain has TRBV7-9 and TRBJ1-4; no clear D gene. CDR3 length: 15 residues. Germline V gene data show CDR1 as SEHNR and CDR2 as FQNEAQ (reference sequence). The CDR3 here is CTSSLKTTIGEKLFF. The CDR3 nucleotides are TGTACCAGCAGCTTAAAGACCACCATTGGGGAAAAACTGTTTTTT.

The chain has TRBV19 and TRBJ2-1; TRBD1 or TRBD2 may be the D gene (6 bases each). The CDR3 is 13 amino acids. Germline V gene data show CDR1 as LNHDA and CDR2 as SQIVND (reference sequence). The germline V and J ends were trimmed by 6 bases and 8 bases, with 14 bases remaining between them. DNA of the CDR3: TGTGCCAGTAGGGAATGGAGGGGGGATGAGCAGTTCTTC. As protein: CASREWRGDEQFF.

This clonotype was observed many times. The chain joins TRBV7-3 to TRBJ2-7; possible D gene TRBD2, 5 bases. The V gene lost 1 base and the J gene lost 4 bases, with 8 bases spanning the gap. The CDR3 runs 13 residues. Germline V gene data show CDR1 as SGHTA and CDR2 as FQGTGA. The CDR3 loop reads CASSLKSGYEQYF. CDR3 in DNA: TGTGCCAGCAGCTTAAAATCGGGATACGAGCAGTACTTC.

The chain joins TRBV7-9 to TRBJ2-5; 11 bases agree with TRBD2. With 5 bases clipped from V and 7 bases from J, the junction kept 9 bases outside the gene matches. The germline V gene has CDR1 SEHNR and CDR2 FQNEAQ (reference sequence). The CDR3 is made up of 15 amino acids. The DNA for the CDR3 is TGTGCCAGCAGCACGAGACTAGCGGGAAGTGCGACCCAGTACTTC. It yields the protein CASSTRLAGSATQYF.

This clonotype has ten or more counts. The V gene is TRBV20-1, the J gene TRBJ1-5, with no clear D. Germline V gene sequence: CDR1 DFQATT, CDR2 SNEGSKA (reference sequence). Deletions cut 6 bases from V and 4 bases from J, with 13 bases between. The CDR3 loop spans 13 amino acids. As DNA, the CDR3 is TGCAGTGCGAGGGAGCGAGGGAATCAGCCCCAGCATTTT. It yields the protein CSARERGNQPQHF.

This clonotype was picked up many times. The chain recombines TRBV7-6 with TRBJ2-7, with 9 bases identical to TRBD2. Germline values: CDR1 SGHVS, CDR2 FNYEAQ. This CDR3 spans 16 amino acids. The J segment lost 0 bases and the V segment lost 0 bases, leaving 3 bases of the junction unmatched. The CDR3 reads CASSLASGSASYEQYF. CDR3 sequence (DNA): TGTGCCAGCAGCTTAGCTAGCGGGAGTGCCTCCTACGAGCAGTACTTC.

This clonotype appeared many times. This chain connects TRBV7-6 to TRBJ2-7; D is unresolved. The CDR3 runs 12 residues. Trimming stripped 5 bases from V and 4 bases from J, with 9 bases between. The germline V gene encodes CDR1 SGHVS and CDR2 FNYEAQ. CDR3 region: CASSPSPYEQYF. The DNA of the CDR3 is TGTGCCAGCAGCCCCTCTCCTTACGAGCAGTACTTC.

V and J are TRBV29-1 and TRBJ2-5; 7 nucleotides agree with TRBD1. V gave up 8 bases and J gave up 4 bases; unmatched junction bases: 10. The CDR3 loop spans 13 amino acids. Germline CDR1 and CDR2: SQVTM and ANQGSEA. The CDR3 coding sequence is TGCAGCTACTGGACAGGCCGGGGAGAGACCCAGTACTTC. It yields the protein CSYWTGRGETQYF. Filled out from reference TRBV29-1 and TRBJ2-5, the complete variable domain reads SAVISQKPSRDICQRGTSLTIQCQVDSQVTMMFWYRQQPGQSLTLIATANQGSEATYESGFVIDKFPISRPNLTFSTLTVSNMSPEDSSIYLCSYWTGRGETQYFGPGTRLLVL.